This T cell receptor (beta chain) was retrieved from a study of T-cell reconstitution after alpha-beta-depleted transplantation in children (dated by TCRdb to about 2016). As for the study more broadly: The study quantitatively tracked T-cell immune reconstitution after TCRalphabeta/CD19-depleted allogeneic hematopoietic cell transplantation in children using TCR repertoire profiling. Points the paper makes about the study in general: Hyperexpanded clone frequencies declined over subsequent months; after one year, T-cell counts and TCRbeta diversity were mostly attributed to newly produced T cells. About two months after transplant, the apparently early recovery of alphabetaT-cell counts reportedly depended on just several hundred clones that had expanded rapidly and came from non-depleted graft cells. The high TCRbeta diversity at day 60 in some patients was ascribed to recipient T cells and intrathymic progenitors that had survived conditioning.

Library creation used PCR. TCRdb lists the instrument as Illumina HiSeq 2500. Molecular barcoding was employed in the preparation of TCR libraries, with unique molecular identifiers being used to normalize TCRbeta repertoire quantification. Clones were called with MiXCR by TCRdb after fastp trimmed the public reads at Q25, and only in-frame beta chains were retained. For every CDR3 protein sequence, its rows merge into one entry that carries the most common genes and DNA. The sample table lists around 670,000 distinct CDR3 sequences, approximately 14% of them with a count of one. The ten biggest clones cover roughly 0.84% of the sample. The sample holds many counts of this clonotype. Its antigen has not been determined. No clone much larger than this one lies a single base away; base qualities are absent. Explained via the paper, the treatment or condition label denotes: allogeneic hematopoietic cell transplantation with graft depleted of TCRalphabeta T cells and CD19 B cells. The transplant recipients were children given TCRalphabeta/CD19-depleted allogeneic hematopoietic cell grafts.

Inclusive of the bounding cysteine and phenylalanine, the CDR3 is 13 residues long. The only DNA kept is the CDR3, 39 bases in frame from the first base. Germline trimming amounts to 6 bases on V and 7 bases on J, with 5 as the count of junction bases outside the gene matches. Specimen: PBMCs, collected before TCRalphabeta/CD19-depleted stem cell transplant. Here the chain combines TRBV12-3 or TRBV12-4 and TRBJ2-1; TRBD2 lines up with 8 middle nucleotides. The source of this sequence is a girl aged 2-10 years with congenital amegakaryocytic thrombocytopenia, due to receive a stem cell transplant. The sequence in DNA is TGTGCCAGCAGAAGCGGGAGTGTGAATGAGCAGTTCTTC. It encodes CASRSGSVNEQFF.